This record looks at one T cell receptor (beta chain) sequence and its context. Clones were sequenced by immunoSEQ multiplex PCR, and TCRdb holds only the in-frame ones, with some missing. The table shows about 290,000 clones, with about 89% occurring only once. The sample comes from a study of blood T cell repertoires in COVID-19. CDR1 SGHRS and CDR2 YFSETQ come from the germline V gene. CDR3 length: 16 residues. J gave up 4 bases and V 5 bases, and 13 bases lay outside the gene matches. The rearrangement links TRBV5-1 to TRBJ2-7; 9 nucleotides align to TRBD1. The source material was peripheral blood. This receptor was taken from a man between 40 and 49 years old with acute or convalescent COVID-19. The chain's CDR3 is CASRKGDRDRDYEQYF. The CDR3 coding sequence is TGCGCCAGCAGAAAGGGTGACCGGGACAGGGATTACGAGCAGTACTTC. Full variable domain (outside the CDR3, taken from reference TRBV5-1 and TRBJ2-7): KAGVTQTPRYLIKTRGQQVTLSCSPISGHRSVSWYQQTPGQGLQFLFEYFSETQRNKGNFPGRFSGRQFSNSRSEMNVSTLELGDSALYLCASRKGDRDRDYEQYFGPGTRLTVT.